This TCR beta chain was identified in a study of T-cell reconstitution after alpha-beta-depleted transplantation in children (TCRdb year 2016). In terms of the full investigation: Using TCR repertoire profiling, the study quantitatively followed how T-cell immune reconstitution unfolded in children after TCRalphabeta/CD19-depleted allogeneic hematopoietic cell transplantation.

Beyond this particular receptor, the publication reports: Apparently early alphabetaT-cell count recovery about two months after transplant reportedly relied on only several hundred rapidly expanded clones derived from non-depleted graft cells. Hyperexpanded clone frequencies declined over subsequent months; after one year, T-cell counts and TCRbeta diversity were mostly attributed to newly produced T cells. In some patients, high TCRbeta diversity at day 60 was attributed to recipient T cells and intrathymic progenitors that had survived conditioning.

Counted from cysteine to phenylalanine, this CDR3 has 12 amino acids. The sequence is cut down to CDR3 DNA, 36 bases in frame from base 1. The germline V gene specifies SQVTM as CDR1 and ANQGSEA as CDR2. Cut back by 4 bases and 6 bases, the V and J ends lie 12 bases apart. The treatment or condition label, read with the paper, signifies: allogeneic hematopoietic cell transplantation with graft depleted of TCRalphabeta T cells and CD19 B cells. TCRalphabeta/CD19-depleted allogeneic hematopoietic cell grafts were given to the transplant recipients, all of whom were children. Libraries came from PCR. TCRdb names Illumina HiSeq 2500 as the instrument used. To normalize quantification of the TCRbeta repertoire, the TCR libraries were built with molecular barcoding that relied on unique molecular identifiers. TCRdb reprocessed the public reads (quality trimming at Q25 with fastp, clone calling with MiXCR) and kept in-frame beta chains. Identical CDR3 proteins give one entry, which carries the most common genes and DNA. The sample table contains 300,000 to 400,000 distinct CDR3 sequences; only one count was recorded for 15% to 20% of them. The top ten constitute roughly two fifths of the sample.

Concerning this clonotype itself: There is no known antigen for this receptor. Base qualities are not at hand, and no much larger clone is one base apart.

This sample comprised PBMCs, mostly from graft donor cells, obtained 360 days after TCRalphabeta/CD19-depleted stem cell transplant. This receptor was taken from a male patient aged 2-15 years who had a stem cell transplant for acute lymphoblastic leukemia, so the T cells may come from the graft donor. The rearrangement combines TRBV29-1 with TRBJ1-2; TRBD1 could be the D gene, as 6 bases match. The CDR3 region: CSVVGGGNGYTF. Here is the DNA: TGCAGCGTTGTTGGAGGGGGTAATGGCTACACCTTC.